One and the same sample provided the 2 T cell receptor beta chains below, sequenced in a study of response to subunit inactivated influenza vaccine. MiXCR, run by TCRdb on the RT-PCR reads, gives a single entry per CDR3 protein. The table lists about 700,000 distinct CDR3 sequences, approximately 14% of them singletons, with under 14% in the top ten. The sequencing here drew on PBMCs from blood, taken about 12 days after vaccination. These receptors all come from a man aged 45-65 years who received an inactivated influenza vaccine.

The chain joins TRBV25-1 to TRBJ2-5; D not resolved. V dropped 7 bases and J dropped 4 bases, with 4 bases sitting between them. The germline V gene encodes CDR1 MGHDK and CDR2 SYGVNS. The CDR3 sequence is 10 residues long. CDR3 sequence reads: CASIGETQYF. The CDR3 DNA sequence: TGTGCCAGCATTGGAGAGACCCAGTACTTC. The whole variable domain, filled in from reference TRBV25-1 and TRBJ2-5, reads EADIYQTPRYLVIGTGKKITLECSQTMGHDKMYWYQQDPGMELHLIHYSYGVNSTEKGDLSSESTVSRIRTEHFPLTLESARPSHTSQYLCASIGETQYFGPGTRLLVL.

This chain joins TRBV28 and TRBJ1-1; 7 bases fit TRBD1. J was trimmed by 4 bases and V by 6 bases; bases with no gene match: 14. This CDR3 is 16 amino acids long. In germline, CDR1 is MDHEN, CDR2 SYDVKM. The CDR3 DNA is TGTGCCAGCAGCTACACTATTAGGACAGGCTTCACTGAAGCTTTCTTT. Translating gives CASSYTIRTGFTEAFF.